A single T cell receptor beta chain is shown here with its context. The antigen is unknown. Germline lookup yields CDR1 MNHEY and CDR2 SVGAGI. The V gene lost 0 bases and the J gene lost 3 bases, with 11 bases spanning the gap. The CDR3 is 15 amino acids. This specimen belongs to a study of Tregs in tolerant kidney transplant recipients. The repertoire was sequenced with immunoSEQ multiplex PCR; TCRdb's copy has only in-frame clones and lacks some. The repertoire has some 240,000 clones, roughly four fifths of them found once; the top ten carry less than 0.75%. General observations from the study: Findings come from small patient numbers and require larger validation. Biological reproducibility was not directly addressed in this study.

This TCR came from a human donor in good health. J is TRBJ1-2 and V is TRBV6-5; TRBD1 might be the D (5 bases). Sequenced sample: CD4+ T cells from blood. CDR3 bases: TGTGCCAGCAGTTACTCTGGGGCAGGCTACTATGGCTACACCTTC. This sequence encodes CASSYSGAGYYGYTF.